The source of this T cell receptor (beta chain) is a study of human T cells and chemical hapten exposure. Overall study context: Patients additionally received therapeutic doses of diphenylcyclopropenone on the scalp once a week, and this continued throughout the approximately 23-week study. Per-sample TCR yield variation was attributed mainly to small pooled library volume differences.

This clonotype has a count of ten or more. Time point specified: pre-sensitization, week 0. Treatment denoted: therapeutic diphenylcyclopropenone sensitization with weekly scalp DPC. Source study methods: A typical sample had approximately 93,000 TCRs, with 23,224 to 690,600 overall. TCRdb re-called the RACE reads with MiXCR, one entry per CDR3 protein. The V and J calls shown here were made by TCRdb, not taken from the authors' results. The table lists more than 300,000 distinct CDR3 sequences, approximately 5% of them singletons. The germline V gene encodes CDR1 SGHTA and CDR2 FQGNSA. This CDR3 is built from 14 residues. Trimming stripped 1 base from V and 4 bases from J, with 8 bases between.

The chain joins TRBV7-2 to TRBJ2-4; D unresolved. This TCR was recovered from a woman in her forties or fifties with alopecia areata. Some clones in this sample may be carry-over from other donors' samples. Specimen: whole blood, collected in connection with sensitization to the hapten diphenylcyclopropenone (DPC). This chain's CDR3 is CASSLGQDKNIQYF. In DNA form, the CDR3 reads TGTGCCAGCAGCTTAGGGCAAGATAAAAACATTCAGTACTTC.